This T cell receptor (beta chain) was identified during a study of cytomegalovirus exposure and HLA in healthy donors. The CDR3 loop spans 13 amino acids. The germline CDR1 and CDR2 sequences are KGHSH and LQKENI. V lost 5 bases and J 5 bases, leaving 10 bases between the germline ends. Primers included in the PCR were 60 Vbeta and 13 Jbeta primers. Sequencing used immunoSEQ multiplex PCR; TCRdb keeps in-frame clones, though not all of them. This sample has under 100,000 clones; around 79% occur once, and the top ten carry 2% to 3%. The sample taken for sequencing was PBMCs. The receptor's source is a man aged 25 to 40 in good health and CMV-seronegative. This chain links TRBV18 with TRBJ1-5; the D gene is possibly TRBD1 (5 bases). The CDR3 region is CASSGGIDQPQHF. CDR3 nucleotide sequence: TGTGCCAGCTCAGGGGGGATTGATCAGCCCCAGCATTTT.